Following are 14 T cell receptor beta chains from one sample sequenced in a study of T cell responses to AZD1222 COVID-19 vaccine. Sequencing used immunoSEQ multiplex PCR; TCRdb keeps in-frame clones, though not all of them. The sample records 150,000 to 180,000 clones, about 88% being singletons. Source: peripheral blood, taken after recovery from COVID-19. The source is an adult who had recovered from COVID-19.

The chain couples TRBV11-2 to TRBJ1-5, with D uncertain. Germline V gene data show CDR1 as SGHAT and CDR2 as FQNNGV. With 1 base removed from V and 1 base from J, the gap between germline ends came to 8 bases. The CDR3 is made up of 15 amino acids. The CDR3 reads CASSLGPGSNQPQHF. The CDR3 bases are TGTGCCAGCAGCTTAGGGCCAGGCAGCAATCAGCCCCAGCATTTT.

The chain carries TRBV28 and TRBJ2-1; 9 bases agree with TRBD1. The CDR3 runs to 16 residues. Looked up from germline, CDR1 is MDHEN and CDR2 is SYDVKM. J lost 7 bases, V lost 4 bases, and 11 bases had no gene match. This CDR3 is CASSSSGQGPLNEQFF. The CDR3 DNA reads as TGTGCCAGCAGTTCCTCGGGACAGGGCCCTTTGAATGAGCAGTTCTTC.

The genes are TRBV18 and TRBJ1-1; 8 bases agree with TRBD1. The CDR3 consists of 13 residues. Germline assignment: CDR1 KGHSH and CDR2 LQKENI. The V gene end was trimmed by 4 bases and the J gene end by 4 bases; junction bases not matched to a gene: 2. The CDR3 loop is CASSRTGSTEAFF. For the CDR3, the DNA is TGTGCCAGCTCACGGACAGGGAGCACTGAAGCTTTCTTT.

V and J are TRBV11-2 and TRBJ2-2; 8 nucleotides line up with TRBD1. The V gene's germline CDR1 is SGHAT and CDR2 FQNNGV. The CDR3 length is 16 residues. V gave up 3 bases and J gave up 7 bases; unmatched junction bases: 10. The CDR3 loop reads CASSFPTQGANGELFF. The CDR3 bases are TGTGCCAGCAGCTTCCCAACCCAGGGGGCAAACGGGGAGCTGTTTTTT.

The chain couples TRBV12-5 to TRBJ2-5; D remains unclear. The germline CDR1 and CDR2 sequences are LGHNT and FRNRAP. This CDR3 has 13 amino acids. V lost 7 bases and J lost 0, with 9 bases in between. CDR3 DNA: TGTGCTAGTGCCACAGAGTACCAAGAGACCCAGTACTTC. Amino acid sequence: CASATEYQETQYF. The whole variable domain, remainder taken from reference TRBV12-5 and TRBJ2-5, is DARVTQTPRHKVTEMGQEVTMRCQPILGHNTVFWYRQTMMQGLELLAYFRNRAPLDDSGMPKDRFSAEMPDATLATLKIQPSEPRDSAVYFCASATEYQETQYFGPGTRLLVL.

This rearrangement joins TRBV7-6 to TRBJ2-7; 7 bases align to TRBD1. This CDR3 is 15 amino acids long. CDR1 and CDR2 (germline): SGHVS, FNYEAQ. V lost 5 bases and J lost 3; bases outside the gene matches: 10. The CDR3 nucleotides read TGTGCCAGCAGCACCACAGGGGTAGGTGACTACGAGCAGTACTTC. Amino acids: CASSTTGVGDYEQYF.

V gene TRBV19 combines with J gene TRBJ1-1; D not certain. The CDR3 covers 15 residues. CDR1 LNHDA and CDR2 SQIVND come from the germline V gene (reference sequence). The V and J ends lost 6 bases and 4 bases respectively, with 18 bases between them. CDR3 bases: TGTGCCAGTAGGCGTCTCGAGGCCCGAGGCACTGAAGCTTTCTTT. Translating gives CASRRLEARGTEAFF. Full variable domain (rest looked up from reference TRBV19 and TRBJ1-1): DGGITQSPKYLFRKEGQNVTLSCEQNLNHDAMYWYRQDPGQGLRLIYYSQIVNDFQKGDIAEGYSVSREKKESFPLTVTSAQKNPTAFYLCASRRLEARGTEAFFGQGTRLTVV.

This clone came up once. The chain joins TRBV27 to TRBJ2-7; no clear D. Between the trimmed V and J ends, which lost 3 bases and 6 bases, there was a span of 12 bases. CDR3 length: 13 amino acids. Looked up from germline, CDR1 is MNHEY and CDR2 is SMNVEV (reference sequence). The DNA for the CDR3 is TGTGCCAGCAGTTTGAGCCGGTTTGCCGAGCAGTACTTC. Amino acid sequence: CASSLSRFAEQYF.

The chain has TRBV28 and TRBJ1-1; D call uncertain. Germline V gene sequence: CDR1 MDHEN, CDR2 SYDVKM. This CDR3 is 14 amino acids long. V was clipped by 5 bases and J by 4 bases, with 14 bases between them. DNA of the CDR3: TGTGCCAGCAGTCCCGAGGTTATGTCCACTGAAGCTTTCTTT. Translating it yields CASSPEVMSTEAFF.

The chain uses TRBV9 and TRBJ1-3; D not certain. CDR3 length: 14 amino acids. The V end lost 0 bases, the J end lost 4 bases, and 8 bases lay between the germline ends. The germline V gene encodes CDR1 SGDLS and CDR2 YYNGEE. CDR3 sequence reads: CASSVATRGNTIYF. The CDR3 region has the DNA TGTGCCAGCAGCGTAGCTACAAGGGGAAACACCATATATTTT.

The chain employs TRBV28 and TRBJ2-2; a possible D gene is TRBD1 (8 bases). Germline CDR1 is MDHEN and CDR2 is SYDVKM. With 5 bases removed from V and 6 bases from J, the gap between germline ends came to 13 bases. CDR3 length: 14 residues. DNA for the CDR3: TGTGCCAGCAGTGTACAGGGGGGGGCCGGGGAGCTGTTTTTT. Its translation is CASSVQGGAGELFF.

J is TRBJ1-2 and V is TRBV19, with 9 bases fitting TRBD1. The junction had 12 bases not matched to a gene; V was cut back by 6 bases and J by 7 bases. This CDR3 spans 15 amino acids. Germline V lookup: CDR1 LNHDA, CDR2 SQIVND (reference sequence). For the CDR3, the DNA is TGTGCCAGTAGCCTCTCTGGGGACAGGGTTTTTGGCTACACCTTC. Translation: CASSLSGDRVFGYTF.

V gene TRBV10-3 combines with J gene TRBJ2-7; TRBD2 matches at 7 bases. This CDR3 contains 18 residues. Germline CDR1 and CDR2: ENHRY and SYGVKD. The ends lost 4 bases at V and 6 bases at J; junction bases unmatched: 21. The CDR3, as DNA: TGTGCCATCAGTGGGACTCACCCAGCACGCGGCGGCGGGAGCGAGCAGTACTTC. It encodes CAISGTHPARGGGSEQYF.

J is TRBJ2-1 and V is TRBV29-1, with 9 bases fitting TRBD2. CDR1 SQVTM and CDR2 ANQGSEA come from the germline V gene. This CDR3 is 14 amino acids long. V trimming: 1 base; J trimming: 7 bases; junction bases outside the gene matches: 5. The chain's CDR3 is CSVEGASGANEQFF. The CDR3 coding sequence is TGCAGCGTTGAAGGGGCTAGCGGGGCAAATGAGCAGTTCTTC.